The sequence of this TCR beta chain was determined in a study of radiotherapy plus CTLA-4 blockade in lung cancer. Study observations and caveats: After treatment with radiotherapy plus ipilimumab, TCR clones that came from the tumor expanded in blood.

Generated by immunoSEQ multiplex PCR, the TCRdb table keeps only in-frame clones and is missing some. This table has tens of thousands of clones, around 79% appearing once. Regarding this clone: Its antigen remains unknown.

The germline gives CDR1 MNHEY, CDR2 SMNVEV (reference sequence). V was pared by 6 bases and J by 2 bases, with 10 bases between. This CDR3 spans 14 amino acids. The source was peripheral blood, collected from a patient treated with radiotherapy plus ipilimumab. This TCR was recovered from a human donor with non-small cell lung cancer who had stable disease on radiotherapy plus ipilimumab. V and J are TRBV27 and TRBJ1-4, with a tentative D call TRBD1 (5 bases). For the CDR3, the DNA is TGTGCCAGCAGGAGGGGATTGACTAATGAAAAACTGTTTTTT. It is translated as CASRRGLTNEKLFF.